These T cell receptor beta chains were read from a single sample in a study of T-cell reconstitution after alpha-beta-depleted transplantation in children. TCRdb used MiXCR to reprocess the PCR reads, holding one entry per CDR3 protein. The table has some 240,000 distinct CDR3 sequences, 9.7% seen once; the top ten hold around 5%. This material consisted of PBMCs from the stem cell graft donor, taken from the stem cell graft. These receptors came from a human donor who donated a stem cell graft to a child with SCID. Both conserved end residues are part of each CDR3. The D gene is left open where the match is weak. Clone size appears in some rows only: once, few, many, or a class for an expanded clone.

j_gene: TRBJ2-4; abundance: many; d_gene: TRBD2; v_gene: TRBV20-1; CDR3nt: TGCAGTGCTAGCCCGGCTAGCGGGGGGGATTTAGCCAAAAACATTCAGTACTTC; CDR3aa: CSASPASGGDLAKNIQYF
j_gene: TRBJ1-4; abundance: many; d_gene: NA; v_gene: TRBV5-1; CDR3nt: TGCGCCAGCAGTAGAGGAGGACAGAATGAAAAACTGTTTTTT; CDR3aa: CASSRGGQNEKLFF
j_gene: TRBJ2-3; abundance: many; d_gene: NA; v_gene: TRBV18; CDR3nt: TGTGCCAGCTCACCTCAGACAGGAGCCCCCACAGATACGCAGTATTTT; CDR3aa: CASSPQTGAPTDTQYF
j_gene: TRBJ2-1; abundance: many; d_gene: NA; v_gene: TRBV5-1; CDR3nt: TGCGCCAGCAGCTTCCTCAGGGGGGCGGTGAATGAGCAGTTCTTC; CDR3aa: CASSFLRGAVNEQFF
j_gene: TRBJ2-7; abundance: many; d_gene: NA; v_gene: TRBV5-1; CDR3nt: TGCGCCAGCAGCTTGGTGGGGCTCAGCGAGCAGTACTTC; CDR3aa: CASSLVGLSEQYF
j_gene: TRBJ2-2; abundance: many; d_gene: NA; v_gene: TRBV5-1; CDR3nt: TGCGCCAGCAGCCCCGACGGGACGGCGAACACCGGGGAGCTGTTTTTT; CDR3aa: CASSPDGTANTGELFF
j_gene: TRBJ1-6; abundance: NA; d_gene: NA; v_gene: TRBV5-1; CDR3nt: TGCGCCAGCAGCTTGGCGGCTAATTCACCCCTCCACTTT; CDR3aa: CASSLAANSPLHF
j_gene: TRBJ1-2; abundance: many; d_gene: NA; v_gene: TRBV5-1; CDR3nt: TGCGCCAGCAGCTTGGAGTCCCCCCCGGCGAAAAGCACCTTC; CDR3aa: CASSLESPPAKSTF
j_gene: TRBJ1-3; abundance: many; d_gene: TRBD1; v_gene: TRBV7-2; CDR3nt: TGTGCCAGCAGCTTGGGGCCCGGACAGGGAGGGAGCACCATATATTTT; CDR3aa: CASSLGPGQGGSTIYF
j_gene: TRBJ2-1; abundance: many; d_gene: NA; v_gene: TRBV5-1; CDR3nt: TGCGCCAGCAGCTTGGGGGTCCGACTAGTTACCGCCTACAATGAGCAGTTCTTC; CDR3aa: CASSLGVRLVTAYNEQFF
j_gene: TRBJ2-2; abundance: many; d_gene: NA; v_gene: TRBV11-2; CDR3nt: TGTGCCAGCAGCTTAGAGCCCAGGGTGCCGGGGGAGCTGTTTTTT; CDR3aa: CASSLEPRVPGELFF
j_gene: TRBJ2-7; abundance: many; d_gene: NA; v_gene: TRBV20-1; CDR3nt: TGCAGTGTCCACGGTAATCCTAGCGAGCAGTACTTC; CDR3aa: CSVHGNPSEQYF
j_gene: TRBJ2-2; abundance: many; d_gene: TRBD1; v_gene: TRBV5-1; CDR3nt: TGCGCCAGCAGGGGCCAACAGGGGAAATATTCCGGGGAGCTGTTTTTT; CDR3aa: CASRGQQGKYSGELFF
j_gene: TRBJ2-7; abundance: many; d_gene: NA; v_gene: TRBV4-3; CDR3nt: TGCGCCAGCAGCCAAGTCCTCCGGGGGGCCTTCTACGAGCAGTACTTC; CDR3aa: CASSQVLRGAFYEQYF
j_gene: TRBJ1-5; abundance: NA; d_gene: NA; v_gene: TRBV27; CDR3nt: TGTGCCAGCAGTTCTGGGAGCCCTAATCAGCCCCAGCATTTT; CDR3aa: CASSSGSPNQPQHF
j_gene: TRBJ1-5; abundance: NA; d_gene: TRBD1; v_gene: TRBV10-3; CDR3nt: TGTGCCATCCAGGGACAGGTCAATCAGCCCCAGCATTTT; CDR3aa: CAIQGQVNQPQHF
j_gene: TRBJ1-6; abundance: many; d_gene: NA; v_gene: TRBV20-1; CDR3nt: TGCAGTGCTAGAGATGGCCAGACCAAAACCTATAATTCACCCCTCCACTTT; CDR3aa: CSARDGQTKTYNSPLHF
j_gene: TRBJ2-2; abundance: many; d_gene: TRBD2; v_gene: TRBV20-1; CDR3nt: TGCAGTGGGAGCGGGGGGTCGGCCGGGGAGCTGTTTTTT; CDR3aa: CSGSGGSAGELFF
j_gene: TRBJ2-3; abundance: few; d_gene: NA; v_gene: TRBV7-2; CDR3nt: TGTGCCAGCAGCTTAGCCGCAGTTGGGACAGATACGCAGTATTTT; CDR3aa: CASSLAAVGTDTQYF
j_gene: TRBJ2-7; abundance: many; d_gene: NA; v_gene: TRBV6-1; CDR3nt: TGTGCCAGCAGTTTCAGGGAGTACGAGCAGTACTTC; CDR3aa: CASSFREYEQYF
j_gene: TRBJ1-1; abundance: many; d_gene: TRBD1; v_gene: TRBV20-1; CDR3nt: TGCAGTGCTGGAGACAGGGGCCTGAACACTGAAGCTTTCTTT; CDR3aa: CSAGDRGLNTEAFF
j_gene: TRBJ1-1; abundance: many; d_gene: NA; v_gene: TRBV7-2; CDR3nt: TGTGCCAGCAGCTTATGGGGGGAAGGAGCTTTCTTT; CDR3aa: CASSLWGEGAFF
j_gene: TRBJ1-4; abundance: many; d_gene: NA; v_gene: TRBV2; CDR3nt: TGTGCCAGCAGGGGGGAGTCGGGTCATGAAAAACTGTTTTTT; CDR3aa: CASRGESGHEKLFF
j_gene: TRBJ1-6; abundance: many; d_gene: NA; v_gene: TRBV5-1; CDR3nt: TGCGCCAGCAGCCCTCAGACAGGAGAAAATTCACCCCTCCACTTT; CDR3aa: CASSPQTGENSPLHF
j_gene: TRBJ2-1; abundance: many; d_gene: TRBD1; v_gene: TRBV5-1; CDR3nt: TGCGCCAGCAGCTTGCCGGGGACAGGGTCTACGGATGAGCAGTTCTTC; CDR3aa: CASSLPGTGSTDEQFF
j_gene: TRBJ1-6; abundance: many; d_gene: NA; v_gene: TRBV5-1; CDR3nt: TGCGCCAGCAGCTTTGCACGGACAGAGAATTCACCCCTCCACTTT; CDR3aa: CASSFARTENSPLHF
j_gene: TRBJ1-2; abundance: many; d_gene: NA; v_gene: TRBV7-2; CDR3nt: TGTGCCAGCAGCTTAGTGGCCGGCCGCACTAACTATGGCTACACCTTC; CDR3aa: CASSLVAGRTNYGYTF
j_gene: TRBJ1-2; abundance: many; d_gene: NA; v_gene: TRBV20-1; CDR3nt: TGCAGGGGGGTTGGGGGGGGCGGCTACACCTTC; CDR3aa: CRGVGGGGYTF
j_gene: TRBJ2-3; abundance: many; d_gene: NA; v_gene: TRBV9; CDR3nt: TGTGCCAGCAGCGCCCACAGGGCTGCAGATACGCAGTATTTT; CDR3aa: CASSAHRAADTQYF
j_gene: TRBJ1-6; abundance: many; d_gene: NA; v_gene: TRBV19; CDR3nt: TGTGCCAGTAGTATTTGGTCGGGGCAATATAATTCACCCCTCCACTTT; CDR3aa: CASSIWSGQYNSPLHF
j_gene: TRBJ1-1; abundance: many; d_gene: TRBD1; v_gene: TRBV28; CDR3nt: TGTGCCAGCAGTCATTACAGGGGAGGGGATATTCCGGCTGAAGCTTTCTTT; CDR3aa: CASSHYRGGDIPAEAFF
j_gene: TRBJ1-5; abundance: many; d_gene: NA; v_gene: TRBV20-1; CDR3nt: TGCAGTGCCAGGGAGGCAGAAGATCAGCCCCAGCATTTT; CDR3aa: CSAREAEDQPQHF
j_gene: TRBJ2-7; abundance: NA; d_gene: NA; v_gene: TRBV5-1; CDR3nt: TGCGCCAGCAGCTTGGTTGTTTACGGTGCCTACGAGCAGTACTTC; CDR3aa: CASSLVVYGAYEQYF
j_gene: TRBJ1-5; abundance: many; d_gene: NA; v_gene: TRBV5-5; CDR3nt: TGTGCCAGCAGCCCGAATATGGACCTGACCCTCAATCAGCCCCAGCATTTT; CDR3aa: CASSPNMDLTLNQPQHF
j_gene: TRBJ1-2; abundance: few; d_gene: NA; v_gene: TRBV5-1; CDR3nt: TGCGCCAGCAGCTTGGGTCAGGTCCACGGCTACACCTTC; CDR3aa: CASSLGQVHGYTF
j_gene: TRBJ2-5; abundance: many; d_gene: NA; v_gene: TRBV12-3/TRBV12-4; CDR3nt: TGTGCCAGCAGTTGGATACAAGAGACCCAGTACTTC; CDR3aa: CASSWIQETQYF
j_gene: TRBJ2-7; abundance: many; d_gene: TRBD1; v_gene: TRBV5-1; CDR3nt: TGCGCCAGCAGCAAAGGGACAGGGGAGCACGAGCAGTACTTC; CDR3aa: CASSKGTGEHEQYF
j_gene: TRBJ1-1; abundance: few; d_gene: NA; v_gene: TRBV2; CDR3nt: TGTGCCACACCGGGGGGGAACACTGAAGCTTTCTTT; CDR3aa: CATPGGNTEAFF
j_gene: TRBJ2-3; abundance: many; d_gene: TRBD2; v_gene: TRBV5-1; CDR3nt: TGCGCCAGCAGCCCCTACCGGGGGGGCTTGACAGATACGCAGTATTTT; CDR3aa: CASSPYRGGLTDTQYF
j_gene: TRBJ1-1; abundance: many; d_gene: NA; v_gene: TRBV6-6; CDR3nt: TGTGCCAGCAGGACACCGGGGACTGAAGCTTTCTTT; CDR3aa: CASRTPGTEAFF
j_gene: TRBJ1-5; abundance: few; d_gene: NA; v_gene: TRBV19; CDR3nt: TGTGCCAGTAGTATAGTTTGGGGGGACGTCCCCCAGCATTTT; CDR3aa: CASSIVWGDVPQHF
j_gene: TRBJ2-1; abundance: NA; d_gene: TRBD2; v_gene: TRBV5-1; CDR3nt: TGCGCCAGCAGCCCGCACCTAGCGGGAGAGCAGTTCTTC; CDR3aa: CASSPHLAGEQFF
j_gene: TRBJ1-1; abundance: many; d_gene: NA; v_gene: TRBV5-1; CDR3nt: TGCGCCAGCAGCTTTTCTTCAGGGCAGAGTATGAACACTGAAGCTTTCTTT; CDR3aa: CASSFSSGQSMNTEAFF
j_gene: TRBJ2-1; abundance: many; d_gene: TRBD2; v_gene: TRBV5-1; CDR3nt: TGCGCCAGCAGCTTTAGCGGGGGGGCGTTAAATGAGCAGTTCTTC; CDR3aa: CASSFSGGALNEQFF
j_gene: TRBJ2-1; abundance: many; d_gene: TRBD1; v_gene: TRBV5-1; CDR3nt: TGCGCCAGCAGCTTGGACCCGACTACAGGGGTCCCCTACAATGAGCAGTTCTTC; CDR3aa: CASSLDPTTGVPYNEQFF
j_gene: TRBJ1-3; abundance: many; d_gene: NA; v_gene: TRBV27; CDR3nt: TGTGCCAGCAGTTTTAAGGGCACCATATATTTT; CDR3aa: CASSFKGTIYF